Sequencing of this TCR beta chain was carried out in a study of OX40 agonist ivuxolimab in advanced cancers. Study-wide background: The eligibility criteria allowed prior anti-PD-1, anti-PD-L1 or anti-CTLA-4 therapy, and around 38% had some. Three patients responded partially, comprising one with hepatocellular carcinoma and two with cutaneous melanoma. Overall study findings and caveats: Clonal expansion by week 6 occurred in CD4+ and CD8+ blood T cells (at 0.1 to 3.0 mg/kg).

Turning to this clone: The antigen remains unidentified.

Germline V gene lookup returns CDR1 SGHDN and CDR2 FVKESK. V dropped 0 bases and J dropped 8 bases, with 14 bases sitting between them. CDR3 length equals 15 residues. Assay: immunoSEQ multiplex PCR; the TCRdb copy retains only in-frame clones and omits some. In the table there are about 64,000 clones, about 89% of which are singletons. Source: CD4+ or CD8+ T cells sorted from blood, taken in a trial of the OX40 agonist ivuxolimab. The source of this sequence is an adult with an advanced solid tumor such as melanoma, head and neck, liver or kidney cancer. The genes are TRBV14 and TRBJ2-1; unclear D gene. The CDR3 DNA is TGTGCCAGCAGCCAAGATGATCCCATGTACTATGAGCAGTTCTTC. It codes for CASSQDDPMYYEQFF.